These 12 T cell receptor beta chains originate from one sample sequenced in a study of PD-L1 blockade in urothelial cancer. Some clones are missing from TCRdb's copy, which holds only in-frame ones; the method was immunoSEQ multiplex PCR. The table records some 20,000 clones, 88% of them present only once. The specimen comprised PBMCs, sampled around atezolizumab (anti-PD-L1) treatment. These receptors all come from a man aged 50 to 60 with urothelial cancer.

The chain uses TRBV10-2 and TRBJ1-6; 7 positions match TRBD1. The CDR3 extends over 14 amino acids. Germline trimming cut 5 bases from V and 8 bases from J; bases unmatched to any gene: 6. Germline CDR1 WSHSY, CDR2 SAAADI. CDR3 nucleotides: TGCGCCAGCAGTCGACAGGGATGGGATTCACCCCTCCACTTT. Amino acids: CASSRQGWDSPLHF.

This chain links TRBV7-2 with TRBJ1-2; 9 bases align to TRBD1. The CDR3 spans 14 residues. Germline CDR1 reads SGHTA; CDR2 reads FQGNSA. V lost 6 bases, J lost 5 bases, and 7 bases stayed unmatched. The CDR3 loop reads CASREGQGRYGYTF. The CDR3 DNA follows: TGTGCCAGCAGAGAAGGACAGGGGCGGTATGGCTACACCTTC.

For the CDR3, the DNA is TGTGCCAGTAGTATAGCACTAGCCGGCTACGAGCAGTACTTC. Translation: CASSIALAGYEQYF. This rearrangement joins TRBV19 to TRBJ2-7; the D gene is possibly TRBD2 (6 bases). Per germline, CDR1 LNHDA and CDR2 SQIVND (reference sequence). Trimming shortened V by 1 base and J by 3 bases, and 10 bases separated the two germline ends. The CDR3 is 14 amino acids.

The V and J genes are TRBV11-2 and TRBJ2-7; 9 nucleotides align to TRBD1. V lost 10 bases to trimming and J lost 7 bases; unmatched junction nucleotides: 23. Germline-derived CDR1 and CDR2 are SGHAT and FQNNGV. The CDR3 has 17 amino acids. This CDR3 reads CAIRGFPGTGNLREQYF. DNA of the CDR3: TGTGCCATTAGAGGGTTTCCCGGGACAGGGAACCTTAGAGAGCAGTACTTC.

This clone has a single count. This chain uses TRBV19 with TRBJ2-3; 9 positions agree with TRBD1. The V and J ends lost 3 bases and 1 base, in that order; junction bases with no gene match: 2. The V gene's germline CDR1 is LNHDA and CDR2 SQIVND (reference sequence). The CDR3 is 15 residues long. The CDR3 DNA reads as TGTGCCAGTAGTATTGGGGACAGGGGCACAGATACGCAGTATTTT. It is translated as CASSIGDRGTDTQYF. The variable domain in full, with the rest retrieved from reference TRBV19 and TRBJ2-3, is DGGITQSPKYLFRKEGQNVTLSCEQNLNHDAMYWYRQDPGQGLRLIYYSQIVNDFQKGDIAEGYSVSREKKESFPLTVTSAQKNPTAFYLCASSIGDRGTDTQYFGPGTRLTVL.

The chain has TRBV13 and TRBJ2-1; a weak D match, TRBD2 (5 bases). Germline loops: CDR1 PRHDT, CDR2 FYEKMQ (reference sequence). The length of the CDR3 is 16 residues. V gave up 2 bases and J gave up 5 bases, with 16 bases separating them. CDR3 nucleotide sequence: TGTGCCAGCAGCTTAAGGCTAGCCTCACGGAACAATGAGCAGTTCTTC. It encodes CASSLRLASRNNEQFF.

The chain has TRBV19 and TRBJ2-3; 10 nucleotides match TRBD1. The CDR3 is 17 amino acids. CDR1 is LNHDA, CDR2 SQIVND, per germline (reference sequence). V lost 4 bases and J lost 3; bases outside the gene matches: 10. The CDR3 bases are TGTGCCAGTAGTAAACCCCGGGACAGGGGAATTACAGATACGCAGTATTTT. Amino acids: CASSKPRDRGITDTQYF. Filled out from reference TRBV19 and TRBJ2-3, the complete variable domain reads DGGITQSPKYLFRKEGQNVTLSCEQNLNHDAMYWYRQDPGQGLRLIYYSQIVNDFQKGDIAEGYSVSREKKESFPLTVTSAQKNPTAFYLCASSKPRDRGITDTQYFGPGTRLTVL.

CDR3 in DNA: TGTGCCAGTGGGACAGGGGTGGGAAACACCATATATTTT. Protein: CASGTGVGNTIYF. V usage is TRBV19 and J usage is TRBJ1-3, with TRBD1 identical over 10 bases. Germline V lookup: CDR1 LNHDA, CDR2 SQIVND (reference sequence). There are 13 residues in the CDR3. J was trimmed by 4 bases and V by 8 bases; bases with no gene match: 2. The full variable domain, in which reference TRBV19 and TRBJ1-3 provide the parts outside the CDR3, is DGGITQSPKYLFRKEGQNVTLSCEQNLNHDAMYWYRQDPGQGLRLIYYSQIVNDFQKGDIAEGYSVSREKKESFPLTVTSAQKNPTAFYLCASGTGVGNTIYFGEGSWLTVV.

This clone has just a few counts. This chain's CDR3 is CASSLNLAGGLQFF. CDR3 bases: TGTGCCAGCAGCTTAAATCTTGCGGGGGGGTTGCAGTTCTTC. The chain employs TRBV7-3 and TRBJ2-1; 9 bases are a match to TRBD2. The germline V gene has CDR1 SGHTA and CDR2 FQGTGA. Trimming removed 1 base from V and 12 bases from J; junction bases left unmatched: 7. CDR3 length: 14 residues.

This chain uses TRBV7-8 with TRBJ2-7; TRBD2 matches at 7 bases. There are 18 residues in the CDR3. J gave up 3 bases and V 2 bases, and 16 bases lay outside the gene matches. CDR1 is SGHVS and CDR2 is FQNEAQ in the germline V gene. In DNA form, the CDR3 reads TGTGCCAGCAGCTTATCTCCTAGCGGCCCGACGGGGAACTACGAGCAGTACTTC. It is translated as CASSLSPSGPTGNYEQYF.

The rearrangement uses TRBV30 and TRBJ2-1, with D perhaps TRBD1 (5 bases). Germline V gene data show CDR1 as GTSNPN and CDR2 as SVGIG (reference sequence). Trimming took off 1 base at V and 7 bases at J, with 11 bases between the two ends. This CDR3 comprises 13 residues. The CDR3, as DNA: TGTGCCTGGAGTGGGGTAAGGGGAAATGAGCAGTTCTTC. Its translation is CAWSGVRGNEQFF.

The chain combines TRBV11-2 with TRBJ2-5, with a tentative D call TRBD2 (7 bases). Germline loops: CDR1 SGHAT, CDR2 FQNNGV. The length of the CDR3 is 16 residues. V shed 1 base and J shed 2 bases, with 14 bases lying between them. Here the CDR3 reads CASSLGAGGQQETQYF. CDR3 coding DNA: TGTGCCAGCAGCTTAGGCGCCGGGGGGCAGCAAGAGACCCAGTACTTC.